The rows below give T cell receptor beta chains drawn from one sample of a study of T cell responses to AZD1222 COVID-19 vaccine. Here immunoSEQ multiplex PCR was the method, and the copy in TCRdb shows in-frame clones only, minus some. The table shows approximately 150,000 clones, with around 89% occurring only once. This specimen was peripheral blood, taken on day 0 of AZD1222 vaccination. These receptors all come from an adult in good health. Both conserved end residues are part of each CDR3. The D gene is left open where the match is weak. The size entry is marked missing in some rows and otherwise reads once, few, many or a size class.

j_call clone_size d_call v_call cdr3_nt cdr3_aa
TRBJ2-2 . . TRBV18 TGTGCCAGCTCGGCCAACGCCGGGGAGCTGTTTTTT CASSANAGELFF
TRBJ2-5 few TRBD1 TRBV7-9 TGTGCCAGCAGCGGAACAGGGGCGGAGACCCAGTACTTC CASSGTGAETQYF
TRBJ2-7 . . TRBV4-2 TGTGCCAGCAGCCAAGATTCGCAAGGCTACGAGCAGTACTTC CASSQDSQGYEQYF
TRBJ1-1 . . TRBV27 TGTGCCAGCAGTCCCAGGGAGAACACTGAAGCTTTCTTT CASSPRENTEAFF
TRBJ1-5 . TRBD1 TRBV5-1 TGCGCCAGCAGCTTGGGGGACAGAAGCAATCAGCCCCAGCATTTT CASSLGDRSNQPQHF
TRBJ1-6 . . TRBV5-6 TGTGCCAGCAGCTTTTGGGGACTTGATTCACCCCTCCACTTT CASSFWGLDSPLHF
TRBJ2-7 . TRBD2 TRBV29-1 TGCAGCGTTGAGGGACAATTTGGACTAGCGGGGTCCTCCTACGAGCAGTACTTC CSVEGQFGLAGSSYEQYF
TRBJ2-1 . TRBD1 TRBV6-5 TGTGCCAGCACCGAGACAGGGGGCAGGACAAATGAGCAGTTCTTC CASTETGGRTNEQFF
TRBJ1-5 . . TRBV6-5 TGTGCCAGCAGGCGGGGGGGGCCAAATCAGCCCCAGCATTTT CASRRGGPNQPQHF
TRBJ2-7 . . TRBV9 TGTGCCAGCAGCGTAAAACACGAGCAGTACTTC CASSVKHEQYF
TRBJ2-3 . . TRBV7-3 TGTGCCAGCAGTTCGGGGTTGTCAGATACGCAGTATTTT CASSSGLSDTQYF
TRBJ2-1 . TRBD2 TRBV6-1 TGTGCCAGCAGTGAACAACTAGCGGGAGAGAATGAGCAGTTCTTC CASSEQLAGENEQFF
TRBJ1-1 . . TRBV6-1 TGTGCCAGCAGTGAACGGGCAGGGGAGAACACTGAAGCTTTCTTT CASSERAGENTEAFF
TRBJ1-1 . . TRBV28 TGTGCCAGCAGCCGAGGGAGCGCTGAAGCTTTCTTT CASSRGSAEAFF
TRBJ1-6 . . TRBV6-2/TRBV6-3 TGTGCCAGCAGTCCCCCGCTGGGTTCCAGTTCACCCCTCCACTTT CASSPPLGSSSPLHF
TRBJ2-5 . TRBD2 TRBV11-2 TGTGCCAGCAGTTTAACTAGCGGGAGGGCGTGGGAGACCCAGTACTTC CASSLTSGRAWETQYF
TRBJ1-2 . . TRBV5-1 TGCGCCAGCAGCCCCGACAGGCCGGATGGCTACACCTTC CASSPDRPDGYTF
TRBJ2-7 . . TRBV6-1 TGTGCCAGCAGTGATGTCAGAGCCTACGAGCAGTACTTC CASSDVRAYEQYF
TRBJ2-1 . . TRBV5-1 TGCGCCAGCAGCGGCCCGAGCGAGCAGTTCTTC CASSGPSEQFF
TRBJ2-7 few . TRBV25-1 TGTGCCAGCAGTGAAGGGGCAGCTTACGAGCAGTACTTC CASSEGAAYEQYF
TRBJ1-4 . . TRBV28 TGTGCCAGCAGTTTATATGCGCCGTCCAAGGAAAAACTGTTTTTT CASSLYAPSKEKLFF
TRBJ2-7 . . TRBV11-1 TGTGCCAGCAGCCCTCGGACAGCCTCCTACGAGCAGTACTTC CASSPRTASYEQYF
TRBJ1-5 . . TRBV28 TGTGCCAGCAGTTTTAGTATTGGGGCCGGGGGCAATCAGCCCCAGCATTTT CASSFSIGAGGNQPQHF
TRBJ2-1 . . TRBV19 TGTGCCAGTAGTTCCTGGACAAACTACAATGAGCAGTTCTTC CASSSWTNYNEQFF
TRBJ2-5 . . TRBV4-1 TGCGCCAGCAGCCAAGGGGCCAGCTTTTCCCAAGAGACCCAGTACTTC CASSQGASFSQETQYF
TRBJ2-1 . . TRBV5-8 TGTGCCAGCAGCTTGGGGGTCGTTGTGTTCTTC CASSLGVVVFF
TRBJ2-7 once . TRBV5-1 TGCGCCAGCAGCTTTGACGGGTACGAGCAGTACTTC CASSFDGYEQYF
TRBJ2-7 . TRBD1 TRBV30 TGTGCCTGGAGAAATTTCGGACAGGGGGCATACGAGCAGTACTTC CAWRNFGQGAYEQYF
TRBJ1-4 . . TRBV5-1 TGCGCCAGCAGCTCGACTGGGGGACTACAGGAAAAACTGTTTTTT CASSSTGGLQEKLFF
TRBJ2-2 . . TRBV7-9 TGTGCCAGCATCCCACCTAAGGGGCAACCGAACACCGGGGAGCTGTTTTTT CASIPPKGQPNTGELFF
TRBJ2-2 . TRBD1 TRBV14 TGTGCCAGCAGCGAGAGACAGGGGGTACTCGCGAACACCGGGGAGCTGTTTTTT CASSERQGVLANTGELFF
TRBJ1-6 . TRBD1 TRBV2 TGTGCCGAGGGGGCCGAGATCTCCTATAATTCACCCCTCCACTTT CAEGAEISYNSPLHF
TRBJ1-1 few . TRBV7-9 TGTGCCAGCAGCCCATATCCCCGTGGGGGGCCGCCTGAAGCTTTCTTT CASSPYPRGGPPEAFF
TRBJ1-2 . . TRBV15 TGTGCCACCAGCAGACCTCAAATGCAGAGGGGCTACACCTTC CATSRPQMQRGYTF
TRBJ2-7 few . TRBV12-3/TRBV12-4 TGTGCCAGCAGTTTACATACCTACGAGCAGTACTTC CASSLHTYEQYF
TRBJ2-1 . . TRBV7-8 TGTGCCAGCAGCGCCCGACAGGGAGGGGGTGAGCAGTTCTTC CASSARQGGGEQFF
TRBJ2-4 . . TRBV19 TGTGCCAGTGGCCCCAACATTCAGTACTTC CASGPNIQYF
TRBJ1-5 . . TRBV2 TGTGCCAGCAGGTACGTTGACTGGGACAATCAGCCCCAGCATTTT CASRYVDWDNQPQHF